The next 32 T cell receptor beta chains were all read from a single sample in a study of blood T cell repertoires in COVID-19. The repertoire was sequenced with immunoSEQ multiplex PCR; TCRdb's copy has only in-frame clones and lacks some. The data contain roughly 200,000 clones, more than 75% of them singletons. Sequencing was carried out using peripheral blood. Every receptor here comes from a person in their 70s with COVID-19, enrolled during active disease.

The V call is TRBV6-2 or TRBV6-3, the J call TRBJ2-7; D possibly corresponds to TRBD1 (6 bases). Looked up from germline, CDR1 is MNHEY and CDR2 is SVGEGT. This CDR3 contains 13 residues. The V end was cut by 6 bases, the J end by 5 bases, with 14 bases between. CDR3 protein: CASSILQGNEQYF. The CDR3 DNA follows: TGTGCCAGCAGCATCCTCCAGGGGAACGAGCAGTACTTC.

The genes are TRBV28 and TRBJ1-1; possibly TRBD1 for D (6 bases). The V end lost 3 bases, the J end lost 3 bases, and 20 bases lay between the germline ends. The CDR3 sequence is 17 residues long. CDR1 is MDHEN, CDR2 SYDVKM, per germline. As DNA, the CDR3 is TGTGCCAGCAGTTTCACAGGGAAATGGGCGTGGGACACTGAAGCTTTCTTT. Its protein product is CASSFTGKWAWDTEAFF. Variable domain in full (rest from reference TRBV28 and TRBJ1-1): DVKVTQSSRYLVKRTGEKVFLECVQDMDHENMFWYRQDPGLGLRLIYFSYDVKMKEKGDIPEGYSVSREKKERFSLILESASTNQTSMYLCASSFTGKWAWDTEAFFGQGTRLTVV.

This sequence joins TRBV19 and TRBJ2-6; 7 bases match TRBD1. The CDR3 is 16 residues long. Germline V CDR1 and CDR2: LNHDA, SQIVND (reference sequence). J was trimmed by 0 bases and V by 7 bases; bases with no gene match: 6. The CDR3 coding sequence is TGTGCCAGTAAGCGACAGGGCGTCTCTGGGGCCAACGTCCTGACTTTC. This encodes CASKRQGVSGANVLTF.

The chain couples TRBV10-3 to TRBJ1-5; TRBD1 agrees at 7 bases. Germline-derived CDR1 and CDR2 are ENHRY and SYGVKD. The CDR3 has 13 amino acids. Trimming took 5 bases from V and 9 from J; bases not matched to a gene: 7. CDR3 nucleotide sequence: TGTGCCATCAGTTGGGACAGATATCGGCCCCAGCATTTT. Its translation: CAISWDRYRPQHF.

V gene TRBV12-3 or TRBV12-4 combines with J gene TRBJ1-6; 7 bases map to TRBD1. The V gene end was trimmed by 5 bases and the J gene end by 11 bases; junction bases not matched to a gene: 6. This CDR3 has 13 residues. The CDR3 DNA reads TGTGCCAGCAGTGTAAGACAGGGAACACCCCTCCACTTT. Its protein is CASSVRQGTPLHF.

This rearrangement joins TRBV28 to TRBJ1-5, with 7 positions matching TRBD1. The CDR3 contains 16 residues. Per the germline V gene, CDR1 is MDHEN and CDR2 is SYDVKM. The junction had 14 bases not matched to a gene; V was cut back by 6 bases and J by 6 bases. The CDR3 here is CASSTSQQGLGQPQHF. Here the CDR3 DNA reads TGTGCCAGCAGCACTAGTCAACAGGGGTTAGGTCAGCCCCAGCATTTT. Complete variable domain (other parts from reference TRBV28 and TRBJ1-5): DVKVTQSSRYLVKRTGEKVFLECVQDMDHENMFWYRQDPGLGLRLIYFSYDVKMKEKGDIPEGYSVSREKKERFSLILESASTNQTSMYLCASSTSQQGLGQPQHFGDGTRLSIL.

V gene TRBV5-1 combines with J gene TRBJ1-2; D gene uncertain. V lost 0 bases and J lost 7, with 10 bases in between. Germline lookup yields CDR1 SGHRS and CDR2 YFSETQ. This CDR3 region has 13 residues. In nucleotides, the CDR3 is TGCGCCAGCAGCTTGGACAGCGGTGGTGGCTACACCTTC. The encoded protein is CASSLDSGGGYTF.

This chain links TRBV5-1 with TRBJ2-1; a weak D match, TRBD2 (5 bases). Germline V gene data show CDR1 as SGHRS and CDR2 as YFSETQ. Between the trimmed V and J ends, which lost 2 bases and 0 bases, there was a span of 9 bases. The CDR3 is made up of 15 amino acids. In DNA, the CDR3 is TGCGCCAGCAGCTTTGTAACTAGCTCCTACAATGAGCAGTTCTTC. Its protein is CASSFVTSSYNEQFF.

The CDR3 loop reads CASRREPRAPQHF. For the CDR3, the DNA is TGTGCCAGCCGTAGGGAGCCCCGAGCGCCCCAGCATTTT. The chain joins TRBV6-5 to TRBJ1-5; D gene ambiguous. Germline V lookup: CDR1 MNHEY, CDR2 SVGAGI. V was clipped by 8 bases and J by 9 bases, with 17 bases between them. The CDR3 length is 13 residues.

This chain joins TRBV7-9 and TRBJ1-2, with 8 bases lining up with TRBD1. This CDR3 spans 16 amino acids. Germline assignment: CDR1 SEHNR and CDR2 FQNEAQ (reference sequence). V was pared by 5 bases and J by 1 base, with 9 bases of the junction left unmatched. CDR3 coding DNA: TGTGCCAGCAGCAACCGGACAGGGAGGGGTAACTATGGCTACACCTTC. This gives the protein CASSNRTGRGNYGYTF. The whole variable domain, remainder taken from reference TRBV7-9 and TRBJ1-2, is DTGVSQNPRHKITKRGQNVTFRCDPISEHNRLYWYRQTLGQGPEFLTYFQNEAQLEKSRLLSDRFSAERPKGSFSTLEIQRTEQGDSAMYLCASSNRTGRGNYGYTFGSGTRLTVV.

CDR3 DNA sequence: TGCGCCAGCAGCTTGGGAGACAGCCCCTATGGCTACACCTTC. Translating gives CASSLGDSPYGYTF. V usage is TRBV5-1 and J usage is TRBJ1-2; TRBD1 might be the D (5 bases). Germline CDR1 and CDR2: SGHRS and YFSETQ. V was trimmed by 0 bases and J by 4 bases, leaving 10 bases between them. The CDR3 totals 14 residues.

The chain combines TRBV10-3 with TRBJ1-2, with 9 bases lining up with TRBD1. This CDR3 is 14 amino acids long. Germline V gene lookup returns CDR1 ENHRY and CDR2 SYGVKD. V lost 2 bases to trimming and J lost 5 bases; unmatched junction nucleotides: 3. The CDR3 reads CAISETGQGYGYTF. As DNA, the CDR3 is TGTGCCATCAGTGAGACAGGACAGGGGTATGGCTACACCTTC.

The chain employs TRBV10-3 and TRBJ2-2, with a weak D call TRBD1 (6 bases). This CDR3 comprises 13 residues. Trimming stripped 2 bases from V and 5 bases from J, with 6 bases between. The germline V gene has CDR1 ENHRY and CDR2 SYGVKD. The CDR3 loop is CAISETGTGELFF. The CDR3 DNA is TGTGCCATCAGTGAGACAGGGACCGGGGAGCTGTTTTTT.

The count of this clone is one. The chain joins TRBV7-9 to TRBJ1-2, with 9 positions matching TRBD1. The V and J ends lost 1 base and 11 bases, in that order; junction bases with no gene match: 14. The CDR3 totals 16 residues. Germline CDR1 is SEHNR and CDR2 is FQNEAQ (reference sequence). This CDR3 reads CASSLGSRDRVGGYTF. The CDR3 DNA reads TGTGCCAGCAGCTTAGGCTCGCGGGACAGGGTCGGTGGTTACACCTTC.

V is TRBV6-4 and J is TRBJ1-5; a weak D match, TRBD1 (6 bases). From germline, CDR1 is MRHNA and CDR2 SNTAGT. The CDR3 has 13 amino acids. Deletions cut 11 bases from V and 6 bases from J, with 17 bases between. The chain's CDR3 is CAAGALLGQPQHF. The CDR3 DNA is TGTGCCGCAGGGGCACTCCTAGGTCAGCCCCAGCATTTT.

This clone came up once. The DNA for the CDR3 is TGTGCCAGCACCCTGGGAGGGGGTGAGGTCTATGGCTACACCTTC. This encodes CASTLGGGEVYGYTF. The chain couples TRBV28 to TRBJ1-2, with D possibly matching TRBD1 (6 bases). CDR3 length: 15 amino acids. CDR1 and CDR2 (germline): MDHEN, SYDVKM. Trimming stripped 7 bases from V and 4 bases from J, with 19 bases between.

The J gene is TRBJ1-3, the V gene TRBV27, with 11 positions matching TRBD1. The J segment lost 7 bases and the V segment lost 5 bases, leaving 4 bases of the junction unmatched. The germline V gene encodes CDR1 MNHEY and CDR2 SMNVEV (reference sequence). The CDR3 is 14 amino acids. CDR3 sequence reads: CASSQDRGRNTIYF. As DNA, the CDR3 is TGTGCCAGCAGTCAGGACAGGGGGCGGAACACCATATATTTT.

This CDR3 is CASSFSGSYNEQFF. The DNA of the CDR3 is TGTGCCAGCAGTTTTTCCGGGTCCTACAATGAGCAGTTCTTC. The genes are TRBV27 and TRBJ2-1; no reliable D call. Trimming took 3 bases from V and 1 from J, leaving 7 bases between them. The CDR3 is 14 amino acids. Germline V CDR1 and CDR2: MNHEY, SMNVEV (reference sequence).

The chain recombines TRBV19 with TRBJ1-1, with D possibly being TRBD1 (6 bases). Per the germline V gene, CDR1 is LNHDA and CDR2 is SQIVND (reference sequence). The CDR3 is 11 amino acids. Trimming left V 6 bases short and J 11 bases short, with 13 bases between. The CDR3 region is CASSSGGWAFF. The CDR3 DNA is TGTGCCAGTAGCTCGGGGGGCTGGGCTTTCTTT.

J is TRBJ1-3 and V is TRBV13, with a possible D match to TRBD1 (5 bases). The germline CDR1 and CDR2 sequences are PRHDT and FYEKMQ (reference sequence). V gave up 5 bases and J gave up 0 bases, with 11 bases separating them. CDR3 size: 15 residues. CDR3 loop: CASSPGEASGNTIYF. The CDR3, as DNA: TGTGCCAGCAGCCCGGGGGAGGCCTCTGGAAACACCATATATTTT. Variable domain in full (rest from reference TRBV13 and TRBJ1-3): AAGVIQSPRHLIKEKRETATLKCYPIPRHDTVYWYQQGPGQDPQFLISFYEKMQSDKGSIPDRFSAQQFSDYHSELNMSSLELGDSALYFCASSPGEASGNTIYFGEGSWLTVV.

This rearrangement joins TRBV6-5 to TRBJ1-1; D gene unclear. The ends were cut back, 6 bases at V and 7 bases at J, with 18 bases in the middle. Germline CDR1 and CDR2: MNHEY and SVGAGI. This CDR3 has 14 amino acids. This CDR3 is CASSREARNVEAFF. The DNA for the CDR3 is TGTGCCAGCAGCCGGGAAGCCAGGAACGTTGAAGCTTTCTTT.

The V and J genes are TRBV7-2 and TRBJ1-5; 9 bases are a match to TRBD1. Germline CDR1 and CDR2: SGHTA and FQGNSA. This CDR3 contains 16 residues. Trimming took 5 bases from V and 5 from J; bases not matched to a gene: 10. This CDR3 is CASSRTGERSDQPQHF. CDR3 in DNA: TGTGCCAGCAGCCGGACAGGGGAGAGATCCGATCAGCCCCAGCATTTT.

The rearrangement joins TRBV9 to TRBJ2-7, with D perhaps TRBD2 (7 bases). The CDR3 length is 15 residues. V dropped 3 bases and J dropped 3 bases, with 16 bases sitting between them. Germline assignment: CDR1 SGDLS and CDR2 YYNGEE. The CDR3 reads CASSEGGSVIYEQYF. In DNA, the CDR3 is TGTGCCAGCAGCGAGGGGGGGTCAGTTATCTACGAGCAGTACTTC.

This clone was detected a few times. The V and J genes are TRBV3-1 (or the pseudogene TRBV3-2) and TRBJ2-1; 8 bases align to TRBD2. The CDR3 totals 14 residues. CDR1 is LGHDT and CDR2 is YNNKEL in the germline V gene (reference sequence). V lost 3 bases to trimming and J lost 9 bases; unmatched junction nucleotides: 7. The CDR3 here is CASSQLAGGGEQFF. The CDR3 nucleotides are TGTGCCAGCAGCCAGCTAGCGGGTGGGGGTGAGCAGTTCTTC.

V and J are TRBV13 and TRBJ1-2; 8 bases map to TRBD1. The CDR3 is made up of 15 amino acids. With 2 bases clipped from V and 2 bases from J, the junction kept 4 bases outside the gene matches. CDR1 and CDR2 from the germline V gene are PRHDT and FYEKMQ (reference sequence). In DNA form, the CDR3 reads TGTGCCAGCAGCTTACGACAGGGGTGGAACTATGGCTACACCTTC. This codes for CASSLRQGWNYGYTF.

The CDR3 DNA follows: TGTGCCAGCAGTCAAGCGGCCTACGAGCAGTACTTC. Translation: CASSQAAYEQYF. The chain uses TRBV28 and TRBJ2-7; tentative D call: TRBD2 (5 bases). CDR3 length equals 12 residues. The germline V and J ends were trimmed by 5 bases and 2 bases, with 7 bases remaining between them. CDR1 and CDR2 (germline): MDHEN, SYDVKM.

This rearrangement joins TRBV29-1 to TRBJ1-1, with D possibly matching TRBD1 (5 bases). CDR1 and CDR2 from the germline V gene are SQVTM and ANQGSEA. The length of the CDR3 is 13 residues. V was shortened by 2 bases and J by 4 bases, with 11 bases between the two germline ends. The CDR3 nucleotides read TGCAGCGTTGAACCCGGGGGTGGCACTGAAGCTTTCTTT. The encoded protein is CSVEPGGGTEAFF.

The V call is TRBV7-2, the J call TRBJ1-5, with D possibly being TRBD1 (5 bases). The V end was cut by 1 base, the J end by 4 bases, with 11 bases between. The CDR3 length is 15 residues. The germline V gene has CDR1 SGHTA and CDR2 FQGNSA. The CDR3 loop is CASSLDSGRNQPQHF. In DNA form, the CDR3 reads TGTGCCAGCAGCTTAGATTCAGGGAGGAATCAGCCCCAGCATTTT.

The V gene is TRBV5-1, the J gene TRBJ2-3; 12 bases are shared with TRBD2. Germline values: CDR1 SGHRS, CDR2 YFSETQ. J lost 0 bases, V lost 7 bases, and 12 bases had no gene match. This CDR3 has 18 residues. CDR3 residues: CASSRVLAGGSSTDTQYF. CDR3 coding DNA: TGCGCCAGCTCCCGCGTACTAGCGGGGGGCTCTAGCACAGATACGCAGTATTTT.

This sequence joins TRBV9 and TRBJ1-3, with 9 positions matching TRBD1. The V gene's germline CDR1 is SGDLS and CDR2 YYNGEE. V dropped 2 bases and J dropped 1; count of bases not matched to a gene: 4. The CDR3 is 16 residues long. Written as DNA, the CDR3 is TGTGCCAGCAGCGTTAGTGACAGGGGGTCTGGAAACACCATATATTTT. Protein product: CASSVSDRGSGNTIYF.

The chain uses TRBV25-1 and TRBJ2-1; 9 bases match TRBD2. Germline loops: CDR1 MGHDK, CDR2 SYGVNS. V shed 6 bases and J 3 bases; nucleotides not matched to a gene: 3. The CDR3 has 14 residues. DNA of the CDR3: TGTGCCAGCAGGGATAGCGGGGGCTACAATGAGCAGTTCTTC. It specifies CASRDSGGYNEQFF.

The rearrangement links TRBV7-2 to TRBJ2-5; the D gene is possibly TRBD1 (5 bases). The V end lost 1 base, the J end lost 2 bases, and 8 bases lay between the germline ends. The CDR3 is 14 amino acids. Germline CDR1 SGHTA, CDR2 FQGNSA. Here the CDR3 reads CASSLVHRQETQYF. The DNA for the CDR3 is TGTGCCAGCAGCTTAGTACACAGGCAAGAGACCCAGTACTTC. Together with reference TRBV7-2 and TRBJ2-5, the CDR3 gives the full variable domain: GAGVSQSPSNKVTEKGKDVELRCDPISGHTALYWYRQSLGQGLEFLIYFQGNSAPDKSGLPSDRFSAERTGGSVSTLTIQRTQQEDSAVYLCASSLVHRQETQYFGPGTRLLVL.